Below are 17 T cell receptor beta chains sequenced from a single sample in a study of T cells in women clearing cervical HPV infection. Measured with immunoSEQ multiplex PCR; TCRdb has only the in-frame clones, and not every one. The data include 23,000 or so clones; the top ten clones carry approximately 2.5%. Sequencing was done on a sample of blood buffy coat. The receptors come from a woman between 18 and 69 years old with a cervical HPV16 infection that either progressed to CIN3+ or cleared (not recorded which).

On this clone: The DNA ends 3 residues before the CDR3 does, and the rest of the CDR3 is filled in from the germline J gene. The chain uses TRBV10-2 and TRBJ1-6, with 7 bases that match TRBD1. This CDR3 has 15 amino acids. Germline trimming cut 5 bases from V and 10 bases from J; bases unmatched to any gene: 11. Germline V gene lookup returns CDR1 WSHSY and CDR2 SAAADI. CDR3 protein: CASSPMTGSDSPLHF. Partial CDR3 DNA: TGCGCCAGCAGTCCTATGACAGGGTCAGACTCACCC.

Concerning this clone itself: Read data end 3 residues before the CDR3 end; the end is taken from the germline J gene. This chain uses TRBV4-2 with TRBJ2-1; 10 positions agree with TRBD2. The CDR3 runs to 14 residues. V shed 9 bases and J 8 bases; nucleotides not matched to a gene: 10. The germline V gene has CDR1 LGHNA and CDR2 YNFKEQ. The CDR3 here is CASSSGREPHEQFF. The sequenced CDR3 bases are TGTGCCAGTTCCAGCGGGAGGGAACCACATGAG.

About this clone itself: Read data end 3 residues before the CDR3 end; the end is taken from the germline J gene. This chain uses TRBV20-1 with TRBJ1-4; D is possibly TRBD1 (5 bases). Per germline, CDR1 DFQATT and CDR2 SNEGSKA (reference sequence). The CDR3 is 14 residues long. V was clipped by 3 bases and J by 0 bases, with 8 bases between them. The covered CDR3 bases are TGCAGTGCTAGGGGGGACTCAACTAATGAAAAA. It codes for CSARGDSTNEK. The whole CDR3 protein is CSARGDSTNEKLFF.

On this clone: Coverage ceases 3 residues before the CDR3 finishes, and the germline J gene fills in the end. This chain uses TRBV11-2 with TRBJ2-5, with TRBD2 matching over 9 bases. The CDR3 has 15 residues. The V gene end was trimmed by 3 bases and the J gene end by 5 bases; junction bases not matched to a gene: 7. Looked up from germline, CDR1 is SGHAT and CDR2 is FQNNGV. Incomplete CDR3 DNA: TGTGCCAGCAGCTTCATCGGGACTAGCAGGGAGACC. Amino acids: CASSFIGTSRET. The complete CDR3 sequence is CASSFIGTSRETQYF.

Comment on this clone: The sequence runs out 3 residues before the end of the CDR3; the remainder is reconstructed from the germline J gene. This chain uses TRBV7-9 with TRBJ1-2; TRBD1 agrees at 9 bases. Per the germline V gene, CDR1 is SEHNR and CDR2 is FQNEAQ (reference sequence). The CDR3 loop spans 14 amino acids. CDR3 loop: CASSEGQGVETYTF. The DNA read from the CDR3 is TGTGCCAGCAGCGAGGGACAGGGCGTAGAGACC.

The CDR3 bases that were read are TGCGCCAGCAGCTCTACAGGGGATAATTCACCC. Its translation is CASSSTGDNSP. The entire CDR3 sequence reads CASSSTGDNSPLHF. The rearrangement links TRBV5-1 to TRBJ1-6; TRBD1 agrees at 7 bases. The sequence runs out 3 residues before the end of the CDR3; the remainder is reconstructed from the germline J gene. The V gene end was trimmed by 3 bases and the J gene end by 5 bases; junction bases not matched to a gene: 2. Germline-derived CDR1 and CDR2 are SGHRS and YFSETQ. CDR3 length equals 14 residues.

Note on this clone: A read error may produce the germline difference seen at one junction end. The read halts 3 residues ahead of the CDR3 end, with the missing end drawn from the germline J gene. Within the sample, other DNA sequences also encode this same CDR3. The chain employs TRBV30 and TRBJ1-3; 8 bases fit TRBD1. CDR1 is GTSNPN and CDR2 is SVGIG in the germline V gene (reference sequence). The CDR3 length is 14 residues. The CDR3 DNA, read in part, is TGTGCCTGGCTGGGACAGGCAACTGGAAACACG. Its translation is CAWLGQATGNT. The entire CDR3 sequence reads CAWLGQATGNTIYF.

Turning to this clone: Sequence at one end of the junction differs from germline and may be a read error. The read ends 3 residues before the CDR3 terminus; that terminus is restored from the germline J gene. This chain links TRBV4-2 with TRBJ2-3; D is undetermined. The CDR3 runs 13 residues. CDR1 and CDR2 from the germline V gene are LGHNA and YNFKEQ. CDR3 DNA (partial): TGCGCCAGCAGCCAAGATGACGGGTCTACG. Its translation is CASSQDDGST. The full CDR3 protein reads CASSQDDGSTQYF.

In regard to this clone: Read sequence stops 3 residues before the CDR3 end, and the germline J gene provides the missing end. The chain combines TRBV7-6 with TRBJ2-7, with 7 positions matching TRBD1. CDR3 size: 15 residues. The germline V gene encodes CDR1 SGHVS and CDR2 FNYEAQ. V gave up 1 base and J gave up 2 bases; unmatched junction bases: 5. CDR3 DNA, as far as it was read: TGTGCCAGCAGCTTAGTAGGGACAGTCGCCTACGAG. Its protein product is CASSLVGTVAYE. The full CDR3 is CASSLVGTVAYEQYF.

Frequency places this clone as medium-sized (0.01 to 0.1%). The read ends 3 residues before the CDR3 terminus; that terminus is restored from the germline J gene. This rearrangement joins TRBV6-2 or TRBV6-3 to TRBJ2-2, with 9 bases identical to TRBD2. After removal of 3 bases from V and 7 bases from J, the junction contained 12 bases not matched to a gene. The CDR3 has 17 amino acids. The germline CDR1 and CDR2 sequences are MNHEY and SVGEGT. This chain's CDR3 is CASSYASGRLSIGELFF. CDR3 bases read: TGTGCCAGCAGTTATGCGAGCGGGAGGCTATCGATCGGGGAG.

Notes on this clone: The read terminates 3 residues ahead of where the CDR3 ends, so the germline J gene completes it. The rearrangement joins TRBV7-3 to TRBJ1-1; D might be TRBD1 (5 bases). Germline CDR1 reads SGHTA; CDR2 reads FQGTGA. Trimming left V 0 bases short and J 6 bases short, with 8 bases between. CDR3 size: 13 residues. The sequenced CDR3 bases are TGTGCCAGCAGCTTAACTGAAGGGGCTGAA. Protein sequence: CASSLTEGAE. The whole CDR3 sequence reads CASSLTEGAEAFF.

Turning to this clone: The read ends 3 residues shy of where the CDR3 ends; the end is completed using the germline J gene. The rearrangement links TRBV2 to TRBJ2-7, with TRBD2 identical over 8 bases. The CDR3 consists of 13 residues. Trimming at V came to 8 bases and at J to 0 bases, leaving 3 bases not matched to a gene. From germline, CDR1 is SNHLY and CDR2 FYNNEI. The part of the CDR3 DNA that was read is TGTGCCAGCCTCAGCGGGAGCTCCTACGAG. It is translated as CASLSGSSYE. The entire CDR3 protein reads CASLSGSSYEQYF.

Remarks on this clone: The read finishes 3 residues shy of the CDR3 end, and the germline J gene is used to complete it. V usage is TRBV6-2 or TRBV6-3 and J usage is TRBJ2-3; 10 nucleotides match TRBD2. The CDR3 is made up of 14 amino acids. The germline V gene has CDR1 MNHEY and CDR2 SVGEGT. The CDR3 spells CASTFSSGRQTQYF. The sequenced part of the CDR3 DNA is TGTGCCAGCACCTTCTCTAGCGGGAGACAGACG.

Notes on this clone: The CDR3 extends 3 residues past the end of the read, so its final part is completed from the germline J gene. The V call is TRBV9, the J call TRBJ2-1, with D perhaps matching TRBD2 (6 bases). There are 14 residues in the CDR3. V lost 0 bases and J lost 3, with 7 bases in between. Germline V lookup: CDR1 SGDLS, CDR2 YYNGEE. CDR3 amino acids: CASSVGTNYNEQFF. The covered CDR3 bases are TGTGCCAGCAGCGTAGGGACTAACTACAATGAG.

Notes on this clone: The read ends 3 residues early relative to the CDR3; the germline J gene fills the gap. This sequence joins TRBV2 and TRBJ2-3; 9 nucleotides agree with TRBD2. Germline CDR1 reads SNHLY; CDR2 reads FYNNEI. This CDR3 has 15 residues. CDR3 bases read: TGTGCCAGCAGTGAAGGGGGGACTAGCCGAGAGACG. Protein: CASSEGGTSRET. The entire CDR3 reads CASSEGGTSRETQYF.

Notes on this clone: The missing CDR3 end, 3 residues past where the read stops, is filled in from the germline J gene. The V and J genes are TRBV4-2 and TRBJ2-1, with a tentative D call TRBD1 (9 bases). Germline V gene lookup returns CDR1 LGHNA and CDR2 YNFKEQ. Trimming left V 4 bases short and J 4 bases short, with 20 bases between. This CDR3 region has 17 residues. The sequenced part of the CDR3 DNA is TGTGCCAGCAGCCCTGATGCGGGGGGACAGGGATACAATGAG. Translation: CASSPDAGGQGYNE. The CDR3 in its entirety is CASSPDAGGQGYNEQFF.

Note on this clone: The observed sequence ends 3 residues before the CDR3 terminus, with the missing tail filled in from the germline J gene. The chain combines TRBV18 with TRBJ1-2; D not resolved. This CDR3 region has 13 residues. Germline lookup yields CDR1 KGHSH and CDR2 LQKENI. CDR3 bases read: TGTGCCAGCGCCTCGACTAGTGCCGTCGAC. Protein product: CASASTSAVD. The full CDR3 is CASASTSAVDYTF.